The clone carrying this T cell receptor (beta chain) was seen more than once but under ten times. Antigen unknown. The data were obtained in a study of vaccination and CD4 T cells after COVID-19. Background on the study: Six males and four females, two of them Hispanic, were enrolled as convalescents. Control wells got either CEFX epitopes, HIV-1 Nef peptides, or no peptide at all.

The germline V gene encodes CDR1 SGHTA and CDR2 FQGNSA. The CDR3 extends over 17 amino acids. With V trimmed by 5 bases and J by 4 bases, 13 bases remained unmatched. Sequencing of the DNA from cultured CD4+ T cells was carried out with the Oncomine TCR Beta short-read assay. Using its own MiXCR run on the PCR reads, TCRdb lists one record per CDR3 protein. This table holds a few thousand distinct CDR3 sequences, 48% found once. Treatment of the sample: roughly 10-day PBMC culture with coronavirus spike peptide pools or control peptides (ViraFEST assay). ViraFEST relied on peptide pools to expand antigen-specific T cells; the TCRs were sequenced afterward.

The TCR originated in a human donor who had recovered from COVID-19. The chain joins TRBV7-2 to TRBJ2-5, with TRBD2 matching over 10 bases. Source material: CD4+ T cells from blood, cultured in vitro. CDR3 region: CASSPRGLAGVRETQYF. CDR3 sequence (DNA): TGTGCCAGCAGCCCCCGGGGGCTAGCGGGAGTAAGAGAGACCCAGTACTTC. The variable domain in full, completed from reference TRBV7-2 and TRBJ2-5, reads GAGVSQSPSNKVTEKGKDVELRCDPISGHTALYWYRQSLGQGLEFLIYFQGNSAPDKSGLPSDRFSAERTGGSVSTLTIQRTQQEDSAVYLCASSPRGLAGVRETQYFGPGTRLLVL.